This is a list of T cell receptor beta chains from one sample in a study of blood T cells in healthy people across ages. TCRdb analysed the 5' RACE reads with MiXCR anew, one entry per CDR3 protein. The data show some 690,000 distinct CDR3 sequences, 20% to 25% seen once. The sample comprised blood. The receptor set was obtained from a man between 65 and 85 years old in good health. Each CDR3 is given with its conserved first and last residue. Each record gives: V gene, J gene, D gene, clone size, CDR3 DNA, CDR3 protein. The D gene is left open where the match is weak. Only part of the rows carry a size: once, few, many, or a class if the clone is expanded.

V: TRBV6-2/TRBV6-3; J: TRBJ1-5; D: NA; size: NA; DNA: TGTGCCAGCAGTTACGGAGGGGGGAGTAATCAGCCCCAGCATTTT; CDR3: CASSYGGGSNQPQHF
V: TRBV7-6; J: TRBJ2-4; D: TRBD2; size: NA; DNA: TGTGCCAGCAGCCCGGGACTAGCGGGGGGGCGCGACAAAAACATTCAGTACTTC; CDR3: CASSPGLAGGRDKNIQYF
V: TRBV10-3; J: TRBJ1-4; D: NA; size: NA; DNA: TGTGCCATCAGTGAAGGAGATGAAAAACTGTTTTTT; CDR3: CAISEGDEKLFF
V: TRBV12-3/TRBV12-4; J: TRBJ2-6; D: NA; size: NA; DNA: TGTGCCAGCATCTTAGGGGGTTTGTCCATTGCGGCCAACGTCCTGACTTTC; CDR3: CASILGGLSIAANVLTF
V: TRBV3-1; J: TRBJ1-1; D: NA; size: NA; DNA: TGTGCCAGCAGCTCCCACAGGGTTGGGAACACTGAAGCTTTCTTT; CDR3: CASSSHRVGNTEAFF
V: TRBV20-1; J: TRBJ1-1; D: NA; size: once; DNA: TGCAGTGCTAGAGGTCTGGGGGCATTGAACACTGAAGCTTTCTTT; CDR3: CSARGLGALNTEAFF
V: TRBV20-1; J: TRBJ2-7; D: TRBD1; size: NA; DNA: TGCAGTGCTATCAAACAGGGGGGAACCTACGAGCAGTACTTC; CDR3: CSAIKQGGTYEQYF
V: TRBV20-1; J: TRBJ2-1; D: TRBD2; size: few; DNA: TGCAGTGCTAGAGACGCCCGAAAGGGAGGGGCCAATGAGCAGTTCTTC; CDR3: CSARDARKGGANEQFF
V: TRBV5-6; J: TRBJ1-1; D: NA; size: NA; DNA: TGTGCCAGCAACATCCTCACGGGGGTTAAGTCTGAAGCTTTCTTT; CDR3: CASNILTGVKSEAFF
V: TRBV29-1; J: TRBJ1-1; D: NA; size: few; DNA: TGCAGCGTTGACCAAAGGACCTCTCAGACTGAAGCTTTCTTT; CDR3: CSVDQRTSQTEAFF
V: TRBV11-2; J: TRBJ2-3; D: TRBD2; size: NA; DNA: TGTGCCAGCAGCCGCTCGGCCAGCGGGAGTTGGGATACGCAGTATTTT; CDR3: CASSRSASGSWDTQYF
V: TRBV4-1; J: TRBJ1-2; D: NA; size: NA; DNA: TGCGCCAGCGGGTCAGGGACCATTGGGTATGGCTACACCTTC; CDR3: CASGSGTIGYGYTF
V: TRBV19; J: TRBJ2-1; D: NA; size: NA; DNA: TGTGCCAGTAGTGATAGCGACGGTTCCTACAATGAGCAGTTCTTC; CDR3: CASSDSDGSYNEQFF
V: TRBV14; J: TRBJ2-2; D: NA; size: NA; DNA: TGTGCCAGCAGCCAAGATCGGACGCCTACCGGGGAGCTGTTTTTT; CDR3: CASSQDRTPTGELFF
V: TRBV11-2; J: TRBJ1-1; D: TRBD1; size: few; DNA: TGTGCCAGCAGCTCCGCCAGACAGGGGCCTGAAGCTTTCTTT; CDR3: CASSSARQGPEAFF
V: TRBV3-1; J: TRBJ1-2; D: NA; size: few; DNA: TGTGCCAGCAGCCGGGCTATATTGTACACCTTC; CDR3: CASSRAILYTF
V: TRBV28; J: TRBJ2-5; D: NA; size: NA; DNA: TGTGCCAGCAGTACCCACAGGAACCAGTACTTC; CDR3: CASSTHRNQYF
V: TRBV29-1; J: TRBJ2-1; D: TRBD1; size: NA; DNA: TGCAGCGTTGCGGTTACAGGGGGCTCCTACAATGAGCAGTTCTTC; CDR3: CSVAVTGGSYNEQFF
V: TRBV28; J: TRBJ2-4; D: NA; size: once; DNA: TGTGCCAGCGGTCCCCCTACAGGGATTCAGTACTTC; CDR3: CASGPPTGIQYF
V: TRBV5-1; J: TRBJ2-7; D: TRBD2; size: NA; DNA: TGCGCCAGCAGCTTAAATTCCATCGGCCGAGGACTAGCGGGAGGAGAGCAGTACTTC; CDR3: CASSLNSIGRGLAGGEQYF
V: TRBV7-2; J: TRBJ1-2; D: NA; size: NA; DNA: TGTGCCAGCAGCTTTTCTGAAAGCTATGGCTACACCTTC; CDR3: CASSFSESYGYTF
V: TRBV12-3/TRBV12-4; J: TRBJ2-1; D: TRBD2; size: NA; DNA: TGTGCCAGCAGGCCCCGGACTAGATTCTCCTACAATGAGCAGTTCTTC; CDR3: CASRPRTRFSYNEQFF
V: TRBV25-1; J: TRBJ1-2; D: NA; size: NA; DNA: TGTGCCACCCTCCGGGTTGGCTATGGCTACACCTTC; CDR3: CATLRVGYGYTF
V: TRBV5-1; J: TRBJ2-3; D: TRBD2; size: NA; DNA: TGCGCCAGCAGCCGGCTACTAGCGGGAGGATCTCCTGATACGCAGTATTTT; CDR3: CASSRLLAGGSPDTQYF
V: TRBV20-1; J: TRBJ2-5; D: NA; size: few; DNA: TGCAGTGCCAGAGCTTGGGAGACCCAGTACTTC; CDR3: CSARAWETQYF
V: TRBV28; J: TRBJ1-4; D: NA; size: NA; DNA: TGTGCCAGCATTGGACAGCTTAATGAAAAACTGTTTTTT; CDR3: CASIGQLNEKLFF
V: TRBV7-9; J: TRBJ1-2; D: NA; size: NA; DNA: TGTGCCAGCAGCTTAGACGGGATCTATGGCTACACCTTC; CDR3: CASSLDGIYGYTF
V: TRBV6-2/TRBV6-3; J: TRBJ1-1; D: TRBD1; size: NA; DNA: TGTGCCAGCACTTCGGGACAGGTAGACACTGAAGCTTTCTTT; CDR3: CASTSGQVDTEAFF
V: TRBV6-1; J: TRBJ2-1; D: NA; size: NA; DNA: TGTGCCAGCAGTCTAGAAGGAGGGAGTCCGTCCGAGCAGTTCTTC; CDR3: CASSLEGGSPSEQFF
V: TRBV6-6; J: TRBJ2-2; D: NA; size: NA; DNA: TGTGCCAGCAGTTACCCTGAAGGGCTGTTTTTT; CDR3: CASSYPEGLFF
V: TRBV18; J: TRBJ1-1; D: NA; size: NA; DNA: TGTGCCAGCTCACCATTTGGGTTCACTGAAGCTTTCTTT; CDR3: CASSPFGFTEAFF
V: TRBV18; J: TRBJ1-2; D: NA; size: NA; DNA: TGTGCCAGCTCACCGGAGGCCCCTAACTATGGCTACACCTTC; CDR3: CASSPEAPNYGYTF
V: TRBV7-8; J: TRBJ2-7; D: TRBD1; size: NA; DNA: TGTGCCAGCAGTCCCGACAGGGGAAGTCGCGAGCAGTACTTC; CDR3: CASSPDRGSREQYF
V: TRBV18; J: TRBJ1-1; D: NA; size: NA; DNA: TGTGCCAGCTCACCAAGCGGAGCCTACACTGAAGCTTTCTTT; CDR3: CASSPSGAYTEAFF
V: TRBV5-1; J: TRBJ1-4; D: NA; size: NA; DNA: TGCGCCAGCAGGAACGAGAATGAAAAACTGTTTTTT; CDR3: CASRNENEKLFF
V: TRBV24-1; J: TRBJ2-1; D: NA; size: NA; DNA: TGTGCCACCAGTGGGGGAGGATTGGCCTACAATGAGCAGTTCTTC; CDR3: CATSGGGLAYNEQFF
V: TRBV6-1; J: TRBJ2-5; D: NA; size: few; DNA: TGTGCCAGCAAATTGGGACTGCCTCAAGAGACCCAGTACTTC; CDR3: CASKLGLPQETQYF
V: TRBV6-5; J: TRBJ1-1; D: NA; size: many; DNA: TGTGCCAGCAGTTACTCAGAGGGCACTGAAGCTTTCTTT; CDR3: CASSYSEGTEAFF
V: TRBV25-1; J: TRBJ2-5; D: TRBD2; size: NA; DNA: TGTGCCAGCAGTGCAACTAGCGGGGGGGCCAGTGAGACCCAGTACTTC; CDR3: CASSATSGGASETQYF
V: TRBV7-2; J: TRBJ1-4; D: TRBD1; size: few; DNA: TGTGCCAGCAGCTGGAGGACAGGGGCTAATGAAAAACTGTTTTTT; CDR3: CASSWRTGANEKLFF
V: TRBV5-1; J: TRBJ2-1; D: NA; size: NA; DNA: TGCGCCAGCAGCCCGGTGGCGTCTGGCGGCAATGAGCAGTTCTTC; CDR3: CASSPVASGGNEQFF
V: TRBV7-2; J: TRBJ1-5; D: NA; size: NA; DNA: TGTGCCAAATGGGTTACGCAGCATTTT; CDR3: CAKWVTQHF
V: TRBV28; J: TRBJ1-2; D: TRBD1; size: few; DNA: TGTGCCAGCACCCCGGGACAGAACATTTATGGCTACACCTTC; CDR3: CASTPGQNIYGYTF
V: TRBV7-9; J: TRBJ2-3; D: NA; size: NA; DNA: TGTGCCAGCAGCCCGCTCGAGAGTTTAGCGACTAACACAGATACGCAGTATTTT; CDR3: CASSPLESLATNTDTQYF
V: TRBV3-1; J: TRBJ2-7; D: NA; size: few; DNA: TGTGCCAGCAGCCAAGCCGGGGGGCGACTATACGAGCAGTACTTC; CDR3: CASSQAGGRLYEQYF
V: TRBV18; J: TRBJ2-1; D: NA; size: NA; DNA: TGTGCCAGCTCACCGGTGCGGGAATCCTTCAATGAGCAGTTCTTC; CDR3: CASSPVRESFNEQFF
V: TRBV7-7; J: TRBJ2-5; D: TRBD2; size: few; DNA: TGTGCCAGCAGCGCAGGACTAGCGGGAGGACAAGAGACCCAGTACTTC; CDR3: CASSAGLAGGQETQYF
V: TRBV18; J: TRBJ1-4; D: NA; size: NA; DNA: TGTGCCAGCTCACCACCGGGTAGGGACGCAACTAATGAAAAACTGTTTTTT; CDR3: CASSPPGRDATNEKLFF
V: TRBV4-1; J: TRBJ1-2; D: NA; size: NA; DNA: TGCGCCAGCAGCCAAGATAGCGCGTACACAGGAATCGTTGGCTACACCTTC; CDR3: CASSQDSAYTGIVGYTF
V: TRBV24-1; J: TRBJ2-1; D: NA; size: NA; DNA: TGTGCCACCAGTCGGAGTGCAGAGCAGTTCTTC; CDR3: CATSRSAEQFF
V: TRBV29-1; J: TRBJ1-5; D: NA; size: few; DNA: TGCAGCGCAATAATCCCCGGGGTGCCCCAGCATTTT; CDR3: CSAIIPGVPQHF
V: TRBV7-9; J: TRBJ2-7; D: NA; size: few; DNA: TGTGCCAGCAGCTTGGGTACAGACCCCAGCGAGCAGTACTTC; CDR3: CASSLGTDPSEQYF
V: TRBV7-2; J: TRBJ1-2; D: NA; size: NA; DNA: TGTGCCAGCAGCGTCCTTACTAACTATGGCTACACCTTC; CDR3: CASSVLTNYGYTF
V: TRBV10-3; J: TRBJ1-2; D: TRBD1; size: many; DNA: TGTGCCATCAGTGAGTCCACACAGGGGGCGCATTATGGCTACACCTTC; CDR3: CAISESTQGAHYGYTF
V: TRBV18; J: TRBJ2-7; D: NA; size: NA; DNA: TGTGCCAGCTCACCGATGAAAACGGGCGAGCAGTACTTC; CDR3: CASSPMKTGEQYF
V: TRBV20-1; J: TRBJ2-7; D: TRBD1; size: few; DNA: TGCAGTGCTAGACATGCCGGGACAGGGATCTACGAGCAGTACTTC; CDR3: CSARHAGTGIYEQYF
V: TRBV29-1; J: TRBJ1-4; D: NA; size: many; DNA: TGCAGCGTGCCCGGTGTAGGTGAAAAACTGTTTTTT; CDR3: CSVPGVGEKLFF
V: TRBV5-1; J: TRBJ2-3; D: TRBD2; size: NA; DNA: TGCGCCAGCAGGGAAGGGACTAGCGGGACCACAGATACGCAGTATTTT; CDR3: CASREGTSGTTDTQYF
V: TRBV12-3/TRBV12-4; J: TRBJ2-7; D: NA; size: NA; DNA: TGTGCCAGCAGTCGCTGGGGCAGCACCTACGAGCAGTACTTC; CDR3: CASSRWGSTYEQYF